This T cell receptor (beta chain) was found in a study of blood T cell repertoires in COVID-19. Turning to the study itself: The cDNA or gDNA used as material had been derived from T cells, B-cell-depleted T cells, or PBMCs.

Sequenced by immunoSEQ multiplex PCR; TCRdb stores in-frame clones only, minus some. This table has roughly 140,000 clones, 80% appearing once. The germline V gene has CDR1 SGHKS and CDR2 YYEKEE (reference sequence). V lost 3 bases and J 4 bases, leaving 20 bases between the germline ends. The CDR3 contains 16 residues. The origin of this receptor is a man between 65 and 79 years old who had recovered from COVID-19. The sequenced sample consisted of peripheral blood. J is TRBJ2-7 and V is TRBV5-5; D might be TRBD2 (6 bases). Here the CDR3 DNA reads TGTGCCAGCAGCTCAAAGGAGGGGACGGCGTATTACGAGCAGTACTTC. It translates to CASSSKEGTAYYEQYF.